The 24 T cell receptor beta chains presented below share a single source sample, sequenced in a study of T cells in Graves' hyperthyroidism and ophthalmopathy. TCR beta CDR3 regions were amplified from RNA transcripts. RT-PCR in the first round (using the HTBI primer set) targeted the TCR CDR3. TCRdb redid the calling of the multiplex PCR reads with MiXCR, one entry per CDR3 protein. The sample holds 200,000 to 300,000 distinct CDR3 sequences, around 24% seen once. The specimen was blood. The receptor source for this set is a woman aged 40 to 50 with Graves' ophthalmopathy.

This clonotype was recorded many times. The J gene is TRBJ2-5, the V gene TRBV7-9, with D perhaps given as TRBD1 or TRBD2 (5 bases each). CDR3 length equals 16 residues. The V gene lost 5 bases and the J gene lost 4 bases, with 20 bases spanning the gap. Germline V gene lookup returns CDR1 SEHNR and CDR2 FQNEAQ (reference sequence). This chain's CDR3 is CASSQQDDGSRETQYF. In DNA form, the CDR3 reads TGTGCCAGCAGCCAACAGGACGATGGGAGCCGAGAGACCCAGTACTTC. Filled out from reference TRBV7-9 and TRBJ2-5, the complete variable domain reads DTGVSQNPRHKITKRGQNVTFRCDPISEHNRLYWYRQTLGQGPEFLTYFQNEAQLEKSRLLSDRFSAERPKGSFSTLEIQRTEQGDSAMYLCASSQQDDGSRETQYFGPGTRLLVL.

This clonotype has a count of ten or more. The CDR3 sequence is CASSFSGQRGPQHF. Here the CDR3 DNA reads TGTGCCAGCAGTTTTTCGGGACAGCGGGGGCCCCAGCATTTT. The chain uses TRBV28 and TRBJ1-5; TRBD1 matches 7 bases. This CDR3 is built from 14 residues. V was clipped by 3 bases and J by 9 bases; unmatched bases: 8. Germline V gives CDR1 MDHEN, CDR2 SYDVKM.

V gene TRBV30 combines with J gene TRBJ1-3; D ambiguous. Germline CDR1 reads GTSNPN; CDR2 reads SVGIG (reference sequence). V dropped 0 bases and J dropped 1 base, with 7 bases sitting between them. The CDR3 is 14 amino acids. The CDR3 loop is CAWSVQLSGNTIYF. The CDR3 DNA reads TGTGCCTGGAGTGTACAGCTATCTGGAAACACCATATATTTT.

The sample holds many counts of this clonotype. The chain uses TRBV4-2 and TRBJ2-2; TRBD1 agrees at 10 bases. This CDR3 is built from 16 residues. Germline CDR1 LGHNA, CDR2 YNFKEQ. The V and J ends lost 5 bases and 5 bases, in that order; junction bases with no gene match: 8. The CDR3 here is CASSSRDRGWTGELFF. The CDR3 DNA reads TGTGCCAGCAGCTCCCGGGACAGGGGTTGGACCGGGGAGCTGTTTTTT.

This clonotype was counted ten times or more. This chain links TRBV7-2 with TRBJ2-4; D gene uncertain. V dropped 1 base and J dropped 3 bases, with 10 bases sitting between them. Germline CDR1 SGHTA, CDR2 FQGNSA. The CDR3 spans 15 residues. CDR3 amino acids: CASSLVEMGKNIQYF. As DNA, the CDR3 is TGTGCCAGCAGCTTAGTCGAGATGGGCAAAAACATTCAGTACTTC.

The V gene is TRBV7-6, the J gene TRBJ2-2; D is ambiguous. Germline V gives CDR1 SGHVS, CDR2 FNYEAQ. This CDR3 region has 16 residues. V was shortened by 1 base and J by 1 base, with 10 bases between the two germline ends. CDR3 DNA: TGTGCCAGCAGCTTAGATAAAGCGATGAACACCGGGGAGCTGTTTTTT. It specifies CASSLDKAMNTGELFF. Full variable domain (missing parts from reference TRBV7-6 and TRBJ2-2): GAGVSQSPRYKVTKRGQDVALRCDPISGHVSLYWYRQALGQGPEFLTYFNYEAQQDKSGLPNDRFSAERPEGSISTLTIQRTEQRDSAMYRCASSLDKAMNTGELFFGEGSRLTVL.

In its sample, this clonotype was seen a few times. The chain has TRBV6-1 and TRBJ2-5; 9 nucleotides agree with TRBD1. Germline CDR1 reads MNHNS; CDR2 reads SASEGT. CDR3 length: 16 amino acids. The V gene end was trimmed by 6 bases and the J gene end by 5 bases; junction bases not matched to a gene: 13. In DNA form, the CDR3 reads TGTGCCAGCAGGAGGGAACAGGGGGCGCTGGGTGAGACCCAGTACTTC. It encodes CASRREQGALGETQYF.

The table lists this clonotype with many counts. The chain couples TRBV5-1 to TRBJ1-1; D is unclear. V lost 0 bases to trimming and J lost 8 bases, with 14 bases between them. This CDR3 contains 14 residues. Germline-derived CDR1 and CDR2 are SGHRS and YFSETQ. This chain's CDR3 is CASSLGQITDEAFF. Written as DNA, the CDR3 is TGCGCCAGCAGCTTGGGGCAGATTACCGACGAAGCTTTCTTT.

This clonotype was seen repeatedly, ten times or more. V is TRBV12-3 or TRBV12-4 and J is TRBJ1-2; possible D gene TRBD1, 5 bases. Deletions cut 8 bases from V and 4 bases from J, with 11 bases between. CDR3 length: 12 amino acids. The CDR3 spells CASSPGVYGYTF. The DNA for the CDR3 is TGTGCCAGCTCCCCGGGGGTCTATGGCTACACCTTC.

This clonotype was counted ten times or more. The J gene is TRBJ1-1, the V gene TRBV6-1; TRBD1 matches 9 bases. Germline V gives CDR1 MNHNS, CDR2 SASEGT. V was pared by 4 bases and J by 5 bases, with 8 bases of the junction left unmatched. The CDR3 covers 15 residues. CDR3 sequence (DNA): TGTGCCAGCAGTGGTTCACAGGGGGCATGGACTGAAGCTTTCTTT. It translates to CASSGSQGAWTEAFF.

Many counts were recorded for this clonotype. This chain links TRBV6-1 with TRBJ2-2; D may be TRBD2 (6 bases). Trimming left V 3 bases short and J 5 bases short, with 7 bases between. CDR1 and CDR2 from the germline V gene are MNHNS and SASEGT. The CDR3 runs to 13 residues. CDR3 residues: CASSDGGTGELFF. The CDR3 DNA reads TGTGCCAGCAGTGATGGGGGGACCGGGGAGCTGTTTTTT.

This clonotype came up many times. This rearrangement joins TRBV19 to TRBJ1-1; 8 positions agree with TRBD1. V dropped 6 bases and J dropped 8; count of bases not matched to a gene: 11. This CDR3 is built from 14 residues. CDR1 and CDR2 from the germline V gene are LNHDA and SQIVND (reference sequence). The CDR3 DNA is TGTGCCAGTAGGACGACAGGGGCCCTGACGGAAGCTTTCTTT. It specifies CASRTTGALTEAFF.

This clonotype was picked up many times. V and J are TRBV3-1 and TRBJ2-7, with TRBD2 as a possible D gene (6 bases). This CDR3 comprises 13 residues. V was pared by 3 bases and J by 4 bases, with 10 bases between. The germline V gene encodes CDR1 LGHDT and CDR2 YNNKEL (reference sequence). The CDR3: CASSQWREYEQYF. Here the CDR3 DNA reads TGTGCCAGCAGCCAGTGGAGGGAGTACGAGCAGTACTTC.

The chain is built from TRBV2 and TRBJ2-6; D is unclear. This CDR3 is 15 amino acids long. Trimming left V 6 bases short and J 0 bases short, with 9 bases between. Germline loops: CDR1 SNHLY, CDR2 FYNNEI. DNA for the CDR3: TGTGCCAGCAGCCGACTGAGCTCTGGGGCCAACGTCCTGACTTTC. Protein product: CASSRLSSGANVLTF.

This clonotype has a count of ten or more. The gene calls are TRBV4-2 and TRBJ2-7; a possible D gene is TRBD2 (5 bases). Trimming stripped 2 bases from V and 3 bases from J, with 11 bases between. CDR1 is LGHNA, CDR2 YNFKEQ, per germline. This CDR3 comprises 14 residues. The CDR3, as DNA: TGTGCCAGCAGCCAAAGGGAGTTGGGCTACGAGCAGTACTTC. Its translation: CASSQRELGYEQYF.

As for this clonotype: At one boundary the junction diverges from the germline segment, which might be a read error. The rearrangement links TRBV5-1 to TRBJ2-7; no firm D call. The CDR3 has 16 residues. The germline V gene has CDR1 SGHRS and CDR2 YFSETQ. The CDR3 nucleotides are TGCGCCAGCAGCCCTTTCTGGGCGAGCCTTCCCTACGAGCAGTCCTTC. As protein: CASSPFWASLPYEQSF. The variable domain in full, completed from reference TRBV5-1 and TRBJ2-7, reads KAGVTQTPRYLIKTRGQQVTLSCSPISGHRSVSWYQQTPGQGLQFLFEYFSETQRNKGNFPGRFSGRQFSNSRSEMNVSTLELGDSALYLCASSPFWASLPYEQSFGPGTRLTVT.

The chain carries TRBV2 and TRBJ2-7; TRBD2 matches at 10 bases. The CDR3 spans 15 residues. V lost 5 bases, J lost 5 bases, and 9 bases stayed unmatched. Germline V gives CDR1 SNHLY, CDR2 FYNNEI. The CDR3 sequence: CASSFPGLAIDEQYF. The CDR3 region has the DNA TGTGCCAGCAGTTTTCCGGGACTAGCGATCGACGAGCAGTACTTC.

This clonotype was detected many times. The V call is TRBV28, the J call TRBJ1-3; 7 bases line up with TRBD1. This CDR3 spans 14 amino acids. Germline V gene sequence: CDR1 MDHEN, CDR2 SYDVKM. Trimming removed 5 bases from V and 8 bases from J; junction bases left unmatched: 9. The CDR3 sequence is CASSETGSGDTIYF. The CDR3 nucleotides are TGTGCCAGCAGTGAGACAGGGAGTGGGGACACCATATATTTT.

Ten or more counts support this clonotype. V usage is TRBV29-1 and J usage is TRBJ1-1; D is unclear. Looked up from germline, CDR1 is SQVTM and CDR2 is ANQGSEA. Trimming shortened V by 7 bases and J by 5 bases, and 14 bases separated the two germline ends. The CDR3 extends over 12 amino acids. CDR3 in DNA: TGCAGCGCCCGAAAGGATCGGACTGAAGCTTTCTTT. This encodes CSARKDRTEAFF.

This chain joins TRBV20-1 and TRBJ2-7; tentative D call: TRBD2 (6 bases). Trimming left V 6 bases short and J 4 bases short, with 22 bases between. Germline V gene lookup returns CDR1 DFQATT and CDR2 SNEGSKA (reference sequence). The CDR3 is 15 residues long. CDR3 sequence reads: CSATIPGLLSYEQYF. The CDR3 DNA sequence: TGCAGTGCAACCATCCCGGGACTCCTGTCATACGAGCAGTACTTC.

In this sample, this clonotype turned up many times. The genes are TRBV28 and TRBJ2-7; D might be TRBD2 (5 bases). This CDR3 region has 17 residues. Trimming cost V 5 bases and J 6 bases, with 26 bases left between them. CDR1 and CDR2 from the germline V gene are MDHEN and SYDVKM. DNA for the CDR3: TGTGCCAGCAGTCCGACCCCCTCCCTCTCGGGGAGCCGCGAGCAGTACTTC. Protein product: CASSPTPSLSGSREQYF.

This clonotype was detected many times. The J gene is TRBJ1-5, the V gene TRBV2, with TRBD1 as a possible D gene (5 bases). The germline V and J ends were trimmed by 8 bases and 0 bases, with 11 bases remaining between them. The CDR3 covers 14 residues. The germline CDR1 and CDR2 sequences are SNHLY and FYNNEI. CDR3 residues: CASQQAISNQPQHF. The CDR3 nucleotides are TGTGCCAGCCAACAGGCGATTAGCAATCAGCCCCAGCATTTT.

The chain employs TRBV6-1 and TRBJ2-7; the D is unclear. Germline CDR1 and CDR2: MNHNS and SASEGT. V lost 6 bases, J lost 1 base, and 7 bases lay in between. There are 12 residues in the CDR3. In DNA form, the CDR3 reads TGTGCCAGCAGACCTAGGTCCTACGAGCAGTACTTC. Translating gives CASRPRSYEQYF.

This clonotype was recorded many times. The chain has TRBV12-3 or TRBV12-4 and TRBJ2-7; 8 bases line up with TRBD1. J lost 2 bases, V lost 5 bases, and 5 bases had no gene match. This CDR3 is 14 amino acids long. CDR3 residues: CASSRGTGAYEQYF. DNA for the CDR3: TGTGCCAGCAGTCGTGGGACAGGAGCCTACGAGCAGTACTTC.